The 2 T cell receptor beta chains reported below all come from one sample, sequenced in a study of cytomegalovirus exposure and HLA in healthy donors. The PCR had 60 Vbeta and 13 Jbeta primers. Some clones are missing from TCRdb's copy, which holds only in-frame ones; the method was immunoSEQ multiplex PCR. The repertoire table contains some 72,000 clones. Sequenced material: PBMCs. Receptor source: a man younger than 40 in good health and CMV-seronegative.

This chain links TRBV25-1 with TRBJ1-2, with TRBD1 matching over 9 bases. With 2 bases clipped from V and 5 bases from J, the junction kept 9 bases outside the gene matches. CDR1 is MGHDK and CDR2 is SYGVNS in the germline V gene. The CDR3 contains 16 residues. The CDR3 bases are TGTGCCAGCAGTGAAGGGTGGACAGGGGCCTTATATGGCTACACCTTC. As protein: CASSEGWTGALYGYTF.

Details on this clone: At one boundary the junction diverges from the germline segment, which might be a read error. The CDR3: CASSIQGVNVLTF. CDR3 bases: TGCGCCAGCAGCATACAGGGGGTCAACGTCCTGACTTTC. The gene calls are TRBV5-1 and TRBJ2-6; TRBD1 matches 8 bases. The CDR3 is 13 amino acids. Germline-derived CDR1 and CDR2 are SGHRS and YFSETQ. The complete variable domain, with remaining parts taken from reference TRBV5-1 and TRBJ2-6, reads KAGVTQTPRYLIKTRGQQVTLSCSPISGHRSVSWYQQTPGQGLQFLFEYFSETQRNKGNFPGRFSGRQFSNSRSEMNVSTLELGDSALYLCASSIQGVNVLTFGAGSRLTVL.